Given below is one T cell receptor beta chain in context. Its antigen is unknown. Base qualities are not provided; no much larger clone lies one nucleotide away. The CDR3 regions of human TCRbeta chains were subjected to immunosequencing. Per the original workflow: Repertoire TCRs were matched against a reference library of SARS-CoV-2-specific TCRs generated with the MIRA antigen-specificity platform. Breadth meant the fraction of unique TCRs that were SARS-CoV-2-associated, whereas depth meant the fraction of total T cells that were SARS-CoV-2-associated. Using the MIRA data, every spike-specific TCR was mapped to the spike region that the TCR reacted to and assigned to either a CD4 or a CD8 class. Log10-transformed breadth and depth values were compared by one-way ANOVA with Sidak's multiple comparisons tests. In its TCRdb copy, this immuneACCESS table keeps in-frame sequences only and misses some clones. Where compared with another copy, unresolved V genes explain less than half of these, and the others have no known cause. V and J calls plus clone size are reproduced from that table; the DNA served to infer D and trimming. The sample table contains roughly 200,000 clones; only one count was recorded for about 86% of them. Approximately 7.7% of the sample goes to the ten largest clones.

This sample is drawn from a study of T cell responses to AZD1222 COVID-19 vaccine (dated by TCRdb to about 2021). About the full investigation: Because spike-specific TCR depth and breadth did not differ between the two schedules, AZD1222 recipients who got a second dose at roughly 4 weeks were pooled with those who got a second dose at roughly 12 weeks. TCR sequencing was performed for about 250 trial participants, of whom some 200 were given two doses of AZD1222 and around 26 were given two doses of MenACWY control vaccine. Enrollment into the trials was organized by age into subgroups of 18-55, 56-69 and 70-plus years, and those subgroups contained roughly 150, 30 and 60 TCR-sequenced participants, respectively.

The CDR3 goes from the cysteine to the phenylalanine over 11 residues. Kept here is only the CDR3 DNA, which spans 33 bases and is read in frame from base 1. Trimming removed 8 bases from V and 6 bases from J, leaving 7 bases between the germline ends. Sequences MNHEY (CDR1) and SVGAGI (CDR2) are obtained from the germline V gene. The meaning of the sample's time point label: baseline before first vaccination. Vaccinee samples came from UK trials COV001 and COV002, including a single-blind randomized controlled phase 2/3 trial of AZD1222 (ChAdOx1 nCoV-19) in healthy adults. For TCRbeta chain sequencing, PBMC samples were collected from trial participants at day 0 and at day 28 after the second dose. What the authors observed across the whole study: Participants were mostly white British and included more females than males, and it was suggested by the authors that clonal diversity may have been underestimated. Spike-specific TCR breadth and depth rose significantly after two AZD1222 doses compared with day 0 and with MenACWY recipients. Reportedly, almost half of the unique spike-specific TCRs recognized epitopes lying outside the regions that are mutated in the B.1.351 and B.1.1.7 variants. In the small 56-69-year group, the increase in depth fell short of significance, most likely because of low power. Conclusions about previously exposed vaccinees are limited because only a handful of AZD1222 recipients were SARS-CoV-2 seropositive at baseline. The vaccine-associated CD4 TCRs covered the entire spike protein, and the dominant responses fell in regions 160-218 and 743-854. Because no samples from the day 14 peak response were available, repertoires could be characterized only after the peak T cell response.

The clonotype was recovered from an adult in good health. The material sequenced was peripheral blood, taken on day 0 of AZD1222 vaccination. The chain is encoded by TRBV6-5 joined to TRBJ2-2; too little of a D gene remains to name it. The encoded CDR3 is CASQRAGELFF. The sequence in DNA is TGTGCCAGCCAAAGGGCCGGGGAGCTGTTTTTT.